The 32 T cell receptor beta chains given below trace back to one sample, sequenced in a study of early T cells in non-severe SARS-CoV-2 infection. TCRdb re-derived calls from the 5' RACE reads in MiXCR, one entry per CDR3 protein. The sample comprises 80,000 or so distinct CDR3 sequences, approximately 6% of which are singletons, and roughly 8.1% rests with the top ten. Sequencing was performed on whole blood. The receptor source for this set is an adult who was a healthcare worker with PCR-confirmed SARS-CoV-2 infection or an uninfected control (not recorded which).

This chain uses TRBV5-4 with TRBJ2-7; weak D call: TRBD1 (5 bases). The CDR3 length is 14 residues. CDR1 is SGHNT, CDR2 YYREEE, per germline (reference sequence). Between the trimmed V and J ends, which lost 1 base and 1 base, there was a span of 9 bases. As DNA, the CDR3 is TGTGCCAGCAGCTTGTTCGCAGGGTCCTACGAGCAGTACTTC. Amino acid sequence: CASSLFAGSYEQYF.

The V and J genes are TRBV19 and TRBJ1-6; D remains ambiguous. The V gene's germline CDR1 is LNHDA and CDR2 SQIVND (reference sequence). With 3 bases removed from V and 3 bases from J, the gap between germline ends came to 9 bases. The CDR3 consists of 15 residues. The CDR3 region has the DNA TGTGCCAGTAGTATTTCTGGGAGCTATAATTCACCCCTCCACTTT. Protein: CASSISGSYNSPLHF.

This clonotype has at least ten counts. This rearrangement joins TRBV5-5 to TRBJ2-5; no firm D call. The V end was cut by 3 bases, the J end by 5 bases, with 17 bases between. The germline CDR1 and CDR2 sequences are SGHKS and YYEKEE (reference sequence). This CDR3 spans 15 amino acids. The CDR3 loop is CASSSVSTTQETQYF. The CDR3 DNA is TGTGCCAGCAGCTCCGTGTCTACTACACAGGAGACCCAGTACTTC.

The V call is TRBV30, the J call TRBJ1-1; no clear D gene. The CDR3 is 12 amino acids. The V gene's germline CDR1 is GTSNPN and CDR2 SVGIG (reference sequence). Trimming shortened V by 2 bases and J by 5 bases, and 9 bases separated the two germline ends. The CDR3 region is CAWSLDVTEAFF. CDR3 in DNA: TGTGCCTGGAGTCTAGACGTAACTGAAGCTTTCTTT.

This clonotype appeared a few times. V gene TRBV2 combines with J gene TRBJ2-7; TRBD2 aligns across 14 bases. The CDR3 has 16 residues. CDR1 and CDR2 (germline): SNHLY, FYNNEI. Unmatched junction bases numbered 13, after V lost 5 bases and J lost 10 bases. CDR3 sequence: CASSQQDGTSGSPQYF. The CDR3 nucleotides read TGTGCCAGCAGTCAACAAGACGGGACTAGCGGGAGCCCCCAGTACTTC.

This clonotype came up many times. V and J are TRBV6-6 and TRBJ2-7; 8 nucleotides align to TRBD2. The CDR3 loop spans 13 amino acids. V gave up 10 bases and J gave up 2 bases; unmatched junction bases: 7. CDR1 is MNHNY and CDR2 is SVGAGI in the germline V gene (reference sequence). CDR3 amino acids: CATGRGGPYEQYF. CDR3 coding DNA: TGTGCCACCGGGAGGGGGGGCCCCTACGAGCAGTACTTC.

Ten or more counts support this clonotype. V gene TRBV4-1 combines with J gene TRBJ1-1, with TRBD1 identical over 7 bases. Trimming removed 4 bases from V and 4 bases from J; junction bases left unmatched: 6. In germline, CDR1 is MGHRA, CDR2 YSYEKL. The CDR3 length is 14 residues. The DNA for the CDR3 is TGCGCCAGCAGCCGGGGACAGAAGATCACTGAAGCTTTCTTT. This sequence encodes CASSRGQKITEAFF.

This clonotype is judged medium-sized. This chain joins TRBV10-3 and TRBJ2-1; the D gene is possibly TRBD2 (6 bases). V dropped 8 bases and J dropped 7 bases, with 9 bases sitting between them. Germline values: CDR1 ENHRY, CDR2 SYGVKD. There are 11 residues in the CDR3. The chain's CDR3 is CAISAGNEQFF. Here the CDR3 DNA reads TGTGCCATCTCTGCGGGAAATGAGCAGTTCTTC.

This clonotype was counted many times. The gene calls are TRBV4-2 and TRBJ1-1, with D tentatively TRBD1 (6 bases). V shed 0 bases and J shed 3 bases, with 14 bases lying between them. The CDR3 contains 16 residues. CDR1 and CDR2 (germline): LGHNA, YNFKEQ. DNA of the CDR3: TGTGCCAGCAGCCAAGACCCAACAGGGATAGACACTGAAGCTTTCTTT. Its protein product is CASSQDPTGIDTEAFF.

The CDR3 region is CASSLGGKYNEQFF. As DNA, the CDR3 is TGTGCCAGCAGCTTAGGCGGGAAGTACAATGAGCAGTTCTTC. The genes are TRBV11-2 and TRBJ2-1; TRBD2 is a possible D gene (6 bases). Trimming stripped 1 base from V and 4 bases from J, with 8 bases between. This CDR3 comprises 14 residues. From germline, CDR1 is SGHAT and CDR2 FQNNGV.

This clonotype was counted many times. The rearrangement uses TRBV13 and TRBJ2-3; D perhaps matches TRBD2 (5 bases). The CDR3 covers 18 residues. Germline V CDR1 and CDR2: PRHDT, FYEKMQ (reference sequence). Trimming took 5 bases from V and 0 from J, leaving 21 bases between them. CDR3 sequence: CASSRLIPGKPSTDTQYF. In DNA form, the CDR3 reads TGTGCCAGCAGCCGACTGATTCCCGGGAAACCTAGCACAGATACGCAGTATTTT.

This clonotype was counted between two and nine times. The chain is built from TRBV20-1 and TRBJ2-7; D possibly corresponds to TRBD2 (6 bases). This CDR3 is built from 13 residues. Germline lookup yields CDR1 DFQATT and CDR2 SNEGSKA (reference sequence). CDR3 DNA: TGCAGCCGTCGCGGGACGCCTCGGAACGAGCAGTACTTC. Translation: CSRRGTPRNEQYF.

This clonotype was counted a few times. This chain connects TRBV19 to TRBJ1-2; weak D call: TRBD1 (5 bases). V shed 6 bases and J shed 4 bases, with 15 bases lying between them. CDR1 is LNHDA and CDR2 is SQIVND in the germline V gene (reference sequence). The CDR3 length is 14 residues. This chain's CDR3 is CASRATGFVYGYTF. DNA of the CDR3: TGTGCCAGTAGAGCAACAGGCTTCGTCTATGGCTACACCTTC.

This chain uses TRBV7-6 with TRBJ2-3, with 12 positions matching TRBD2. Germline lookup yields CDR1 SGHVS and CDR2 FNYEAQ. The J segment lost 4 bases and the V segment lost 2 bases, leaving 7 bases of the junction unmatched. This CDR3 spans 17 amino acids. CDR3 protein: CASSLPTGLAGADTQYF. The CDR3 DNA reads TGTGCCAGCAGCTTACCTACGGGACTAGCGGGTGCAGATACGCAGTATTTT.

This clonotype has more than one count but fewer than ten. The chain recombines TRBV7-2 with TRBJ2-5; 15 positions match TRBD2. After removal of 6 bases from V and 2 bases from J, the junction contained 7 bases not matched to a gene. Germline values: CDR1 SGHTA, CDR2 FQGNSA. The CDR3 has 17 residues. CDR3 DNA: TGTGCCAGCAGTCCCCCGGGACTAGCGGGAGGACAAGAGACCCAGTACTTC. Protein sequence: CASSPPGLAGGQETQYF. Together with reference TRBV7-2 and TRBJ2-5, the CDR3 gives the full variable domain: GAGVSQSPSNKVTEKGKDVELRCDPISGHTALYWYRQSLGQGLEFLIYFQGNSAPDKSGLPSDRFSAERTGGSVSTLTIQRTQQEDSAVYLCASSPPGLAGGQETQYFGPGTRLLVL.

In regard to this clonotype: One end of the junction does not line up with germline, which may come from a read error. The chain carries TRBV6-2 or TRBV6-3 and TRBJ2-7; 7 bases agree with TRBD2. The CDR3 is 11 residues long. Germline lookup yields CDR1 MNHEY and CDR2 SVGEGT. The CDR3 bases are TGTGCCAGCAGTTACGGACTAGACCTTAACTTC. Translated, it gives CASSYGLDLNF.

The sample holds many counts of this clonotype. The CDR3 loop reads CASSLPVLRTYNEQFF. CDR3 nucleotide sequence: TGTGCCAGCAGCCTCCCGGTGTTGAGAACCTACAATGAGCAGTTCTTC. The chain has TRBV11-2 and TRBJ2-1; no definite D call. Trimming took off 5 bases at V and 2 bases at J, with 16 bases between the two ends. The CDR3 is 16 residues long. CDR1 is SGHAT and CDR2 is FQNNGV in the germline V gene.

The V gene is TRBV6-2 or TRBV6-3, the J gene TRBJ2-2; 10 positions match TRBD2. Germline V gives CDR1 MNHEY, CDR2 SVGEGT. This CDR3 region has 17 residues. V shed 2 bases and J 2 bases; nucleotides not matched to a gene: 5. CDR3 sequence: CASSYSWTSGNTGELFF. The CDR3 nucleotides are TGTGCCAGCAGTTACAGCTGGACTAGCGGAAACACCGGGGAGCTGTTTTTT.

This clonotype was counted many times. CDR3 coding DNA: TGTGCCAGCAGTTACATCGAACGGGCGGCAGCGACTAACTATGGCTACACCTTC. This translates into CASSYIERAAATNYGYTF. The genes are TRBV6-5 and TRBJ1-2; D ambiguous. Looked up from germline, CDR1 is MNHEY and CDR2 is SVGAGI. V was shortened by 2 bases and J by 0 bases, with 19 bases between the two germline ends. The CDR3 is 18 residues long.

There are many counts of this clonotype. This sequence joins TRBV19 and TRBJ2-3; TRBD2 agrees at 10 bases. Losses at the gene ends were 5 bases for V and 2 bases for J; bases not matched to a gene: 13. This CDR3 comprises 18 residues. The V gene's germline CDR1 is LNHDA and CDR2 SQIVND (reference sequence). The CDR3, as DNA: TGTGCCAGTAGTCCCTCCACGGGACTAGCGCGAGACACAGATACGCAGTATTTT. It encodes CASSPSTGLARDTDTQYF.

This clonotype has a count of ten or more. The CDR3 coding sequence is TGTGCCAGCAGTGAAGGTCGGAGGACTTACAATGAGCAGTTCTTC. Amino acids: CASSEGRRTYNEQFF. The chain couples TRBV25-1 to TRBJ2-1; D is perhaps TRBD2 (5 bases). The CDR3 totals 15 residues. The germline V gene encodes CDR1 MGHDK and CDR2 SYGVNS. Trimming shortened V by 2 bases and J by 4 bases, and 12 bases separated the two germline ends. Looking up the rest from reference TRBV25-1 and TRBJ2-1 gives the full variable domain: EADIYQTPRYLVIGTGKKITLECSQTMGHDKMYWYQQDPGMELHLIHYSYGVNSTEKGDLSSESTVSRIRTEHFPLTLESARPSHTSQYLCASSEGRRTYNEQFFGPGTRLTVL.

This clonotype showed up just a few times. The CDR3 reads CASSPRLNEQFF. CDR3 sequence (DNA): TGTGCCAGCTCACCACGGTTAAATGAGCAGTTCTTC. The chain is built from TRBV18 and TRBJ2-1; D is ambiguous. V was trimmed by 1 base and J by 7 bases, leaving 5 bases between them. From germline, CDR1 is KGHSH and CDR2 LQKENI. The CDR3 loop spans 12 amino acids.

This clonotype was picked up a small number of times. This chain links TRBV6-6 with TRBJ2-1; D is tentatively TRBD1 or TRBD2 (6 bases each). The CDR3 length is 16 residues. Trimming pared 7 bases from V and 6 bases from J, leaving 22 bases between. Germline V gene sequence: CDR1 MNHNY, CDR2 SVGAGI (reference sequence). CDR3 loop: CASTIPFGGGPNEQFF. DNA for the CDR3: TGTGCCAGCACCATCCCTTTTGGAGGGGGGCCCAATGAGCAGTTCTTC.

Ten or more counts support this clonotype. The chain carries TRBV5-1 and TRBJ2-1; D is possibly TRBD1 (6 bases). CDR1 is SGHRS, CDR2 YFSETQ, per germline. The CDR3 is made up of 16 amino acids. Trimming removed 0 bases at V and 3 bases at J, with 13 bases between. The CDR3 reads CASSLVWTAVYNEQFF. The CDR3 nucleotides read TGCGCCAGCAGCTTGGTATGGACAGCGGTCTACAATGAGCAGTTCTTC.

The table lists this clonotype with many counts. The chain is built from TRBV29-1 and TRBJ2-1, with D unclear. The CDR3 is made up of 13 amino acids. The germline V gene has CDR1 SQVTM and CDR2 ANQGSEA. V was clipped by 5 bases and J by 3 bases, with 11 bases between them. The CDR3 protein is CSVFPPRYNEQFF. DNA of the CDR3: TGCAGCGTTTTCCCCCCCCGCTACAATGAGCAGTTCTTC.

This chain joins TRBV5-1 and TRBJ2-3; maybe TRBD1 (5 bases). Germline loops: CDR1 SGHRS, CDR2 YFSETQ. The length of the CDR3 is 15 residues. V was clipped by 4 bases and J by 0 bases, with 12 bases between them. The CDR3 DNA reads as TGCGCCAGCAGCGCGACAGTCCACAGCACAGATACGCAGTATTTT. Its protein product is CASSATVHSTDTQYF.

CDR3 sequence reads: CSAYRGPAKNIQYF. Written as DNA, the CDR3 is TGCAGCGCTTACAGGGGGCCGGCCAAAAACATTCAGTACTTC. The J gene is TRBJ2-4, the V gene TRBV29-1, with 9 positions matching TRBD1. The CDR3 contains 14 residues. V gave up 7 bases and J gave up 1 base; unmatched junction bases: 5. Germline V gene lookup returns CDR1 SQVTM and CDR2 ANQGSEA.

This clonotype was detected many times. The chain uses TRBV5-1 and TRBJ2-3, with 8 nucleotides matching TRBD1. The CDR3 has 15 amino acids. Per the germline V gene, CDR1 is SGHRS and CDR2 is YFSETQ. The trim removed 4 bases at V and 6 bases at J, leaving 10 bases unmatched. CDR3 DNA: TGCGCCAGCAGCCCAGAAAGACGGGACAGGGATACGCAGTATTTT. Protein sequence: CASSPERRDRDTQYF.

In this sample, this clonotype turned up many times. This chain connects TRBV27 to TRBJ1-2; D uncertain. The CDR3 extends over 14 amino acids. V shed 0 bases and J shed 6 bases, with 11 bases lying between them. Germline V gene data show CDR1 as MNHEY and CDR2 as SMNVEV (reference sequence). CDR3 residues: CASSLSWGVNGYTF. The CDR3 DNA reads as TGTGCCAGCAGTTTATCGTGGGGTGTGAATGGCTACACCTTC.

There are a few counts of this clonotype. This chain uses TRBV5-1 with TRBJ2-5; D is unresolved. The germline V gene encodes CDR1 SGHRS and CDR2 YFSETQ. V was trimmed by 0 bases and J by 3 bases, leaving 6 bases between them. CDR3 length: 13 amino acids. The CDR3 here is CASSLEWEETQYF. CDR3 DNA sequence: TGCGCCAGCAGCTTGGAATGGGAAGAGACCCAGTACTTC.

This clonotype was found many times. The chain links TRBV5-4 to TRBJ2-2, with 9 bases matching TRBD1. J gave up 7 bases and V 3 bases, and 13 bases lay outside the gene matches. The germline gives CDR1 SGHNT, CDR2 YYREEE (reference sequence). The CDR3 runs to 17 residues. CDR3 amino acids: CASSSLDRGQIGGELFF. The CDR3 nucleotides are TGTGCCAGCAGCTCCCTGGACAGGGGTCAAATCGGCGGGGAGCTGTTTTTT.

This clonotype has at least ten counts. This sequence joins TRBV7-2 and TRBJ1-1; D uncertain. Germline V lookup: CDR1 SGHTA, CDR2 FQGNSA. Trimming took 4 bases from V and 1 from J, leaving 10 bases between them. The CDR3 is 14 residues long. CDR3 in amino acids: CASSSPGRNTEAFF. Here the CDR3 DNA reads TGTGCCAGCAGCTCCCCCGGACGGAACACTGAAGCTTTCTTT.